The 19 T cell receptor beta chains listed next were all sequenced from one sample in a study of T cell clonotyping in hematopoietic cell transplantation. Sequenced by immunoSEQ multiplex PCR; TCRdb stores in-frame clones only, minus some. In the table there are 1,500 to 2,000 clones, around 73% of which are singletons. Source: PBMCs, taken 30 days after allogeneic stem cell transplant. These receptors were collected from a male patient between 55 and 70 years old who had an allogeneic stem cell transplant, so the T cells may come from the graft donor. Some clones in this sample may be carry-over from other donors' samples.

This clone appeared a few times. The chain employs TRBV5-3 and TRBJ2-7; TRBD1 agrees at 12 bases. TRBV5-3 is noted as an ORF with a role that remains uncertain. After removal of 3 bases from V and 3 bases from J, the junction contained 10 bases not matched to a gene. This CDR3 comprises 17 residues. CDR3 protein: CARSSGQGAQVFYEQYF. CDR3 coding DNA: TGTGCCAGAAGCTCGGGACAGGGGGCCCAGGTATTCTACGAGCAGTACTTC.

The chain carries TRBV18 and TRBJ2-7, with D tentatively TRBD2 (5 bases). This CDR3 region has 14 residues. V dropped 3 bases and J dropped 4 bases, with 13 bases sitting between them. Germline CDR1 KGHSH, CDR2 LQKENI. The CDR3 nucleotides are TGTGCCAGCTCACCCTCAACGGGGTCTTACGAGCAGTACTTC. It encodes CASSPSTGSYEQYF.

The rearrangement links TRBV7-6 to TRBJ2-7; 8 positions match TRBD2. Unmatched junction bases numbered 5, after V lost 1 base and J lost 0 bases. There are 16 residues in the CDR3. Germline V gene data show CDR1 as SGHVS and CDR2 as FNYEAQ. This chain's CDR3 is CASSLEHAGGSYEQYF. CDR3 nucleotide sequence: TGTGCCAGCAGCTTAGAACATGCGGGGGGCTCCTACGAGCAGTACTTC. Full variable domain (remainder filled in from reference TRBV7-6 and TRBJ2-7): GAGVSQSPRYKVTKRGQDVALRCDPISGHVSLYWYRQALGQGPEFLTYFNYEAQQDKSGLPNDRFSAERPEGSISTLTIQRTEQRDSAMYRCASSLEHAGGSYEQYFGPGTRLTVT.

J is TRBJ1-1 and V is TRBV11-1; TRBD1 is a possible D gene (5 bases). The V gene lost 1 base and the J gene lost 2 bases, with 8 bases spanning the gap. CDR1 and CDR2 (germline): SGHAT, FQDESV (reference sequence). The CDR3 length is 14 residues. CDR3 in DNA: TGTGCCAGCAGCTTAGGGGGGTCCAACACTGAAGCTTTCTTT. This gives the protein CASSLGGSNTEAFF. Looking up the rest from reference TRBV11-1 and TRBJ1-1 gives the full variable domain: EAEVAQSPRYKITEKSQAVAFWCDPISGHATLYWYRQILGQGPELLVQFQDESVVDDSQLPKDRFSAERLKGVDSTLKIQPAELGDSAMYLCASSLGGSNTEAFFGQGTRLTVV.

This sequence joins TRBV19 and TRBJ1-6; TRBD1 agrees at 7 bases. The ends lost 9 bases at V and 5 bases at J; junction bases unmatched: 7. Germline V CDR1 and CDR2: LNHDA, SQIVND (reference sequence). The CDR3 runs 14 residues. CDR3 DNA: TGTGCCAGCGGGGGCGGGACAGATAATTCACCCCTCCACTTT. Translation: CASGGGTDNSPLHF. Drawing the rest from reference TRBV19 and TRBJ1-6, the complete variable domain is DGGITQSPKYLFRKEGQNVTLSCEQNLNHDAMYWYRQDPGQGLRLIYYSQIVNDFQKGDIAEGYSVSREKKESFPLTVTSAQKNPTAFYLCASGGGTDNSPLHFGNGTRLTVT.

The V and J genes are TRBV19 and TRBJ1-2; D is unclear. The V end was cut by 2 bases, the J end by 0 bases, with 10 bases between. Per the germline V gene, CDR1 is LNHDA and CDR2 is SQIVND (reference sequence). This CDR3 spans 15 amino acids. CDR3 amino acids: CASSIFAGANYGYTF. The CDR3 bases are TGTGCCAGTAGTATATTCGCAGGAGCTAACTATGGCTACACCTTC.

The gene calls are TRBV7-9 and TRBJ2-1; 9 bases fit TRBD2. Losses at the gene ends were 3 bases for V and 6 bases for J; bases not matched to a gene: 12. Per germline, CDR1 SEHNR and CDR2 FQNEAQ (reference sequence). The CDR3 is 17 amino acids. The CDR3 is CASSLPPLGGRANEQFF. DNA for the CDR3: TGTGCCAGCAGCTTGCCCCCTCTTGGCGGGAGGGCCAATGAGCAGTTCTTC. The entire variable domain, with the rest obtained from reference TRBV7-9 and TRBJ2-1, is as follows: DTGVSQNPRHKITKRGQNVTFRCDPISEHNRLYWYRQTLGQGPEFLTYFQNEAQLEKSRLLSDRFSAERPKGSFSTLEIQRTEQGDSAMYLCASSLPPLGGRANEQFFGPGTRLTVL.

This chain uses TRBV20-1 with TRBJ2-5; D call uncertain. CDR3 size: 10 residues. Germline V gives CDR1 DFQATT, CDR2 SNEGSKA (reference sequence). This CDR3 is CSCPGETQYF. In DNA form, the CDR3 reads TGCAGCTGCCCGGGAGAGACCCAGTACTTC.

This chain uses TRBV7-6 with TRBJ2-3; D remains unclear. CDR1 is SGHVS and CDR2 is FNYEAQ in the germline V gene. The CDR3 spans 12 residues. Trimming cost V 6 bases and J 6 bases, with 10 bases left between them. CDR3 sequence reads: CASSYPEDTQYF. In DNA form, the CDR3 reads TGTGCCAGCAGTTACCCGGAGGATACGCAGTATTTT.

Comments on this clone: A read error may produce the germline difference seen at one junction end. J is TRBJ1-1 and V is TRBV29-1; D not resolved. Per germline, CDR1 SQVTM and CDR2 ANQGSEA. The length of the CDR3 is 13 residues. The CDR3 region has the DNA TGCAGCGTTGTAGCGAGAGGGAACACTAAAGCTTTCTTT. Its translation: CSVVARGNTKAFF.

V usage is TRBV29-1 and J usage is TRBJ1-2, with D possibly matching TRBD1 (6 bases). This CDR3 is 12 amino acids long. V lost 5 bases, J lost 2 bases, and 9 bases lay in between. The germline V gene encodes CDR1 SQVTM and CDR2 ANQGSEA. CDR3 coding DNA: TGCAGCGTTCACAGGGTAAACTATGGCTACACCTTC. It yields the protein CSVHRVNYGYTF.

This chain uses TRBV25-1 with TRBJ2-3; D gene unclear. Germline V CDR1 and CDR2: MGHDK, SYGVNS. V gave up 1 base and J gave up 3 bases, with 8 bases separating them. The CDR3 is 14 amino acids. Here the CDR3 reads CASSEFSLTDTQYF. The CDR3 DNA is TGTGCCAGCAGTGAATTCAGCTTAACAGATACGCAGTATTTT.

The chain joins TRBV21-1 to TRBJ1-2. TRBV21-1 is flagged as a pseudogene. The CDR3 length is 17 residues. The chain's CDR3 is CASSKAHRVTNMYGYTF. The CDR3 DNA sequence: TGTGCCAGCAGCAAAGCCCACCGGGTCACCAACATGTATGGCTACACCTTC.

Comment on this clone: A junction boundary mismatches the germline segment, possibly from a read error. Other nucleotide sequences from this sample produce the same CDR3. V gene TRBV5-1 combines with J gene TRBJ2-7; the D gene is possibly TRBD2 (6 bases). Germline-derived CDR1 and CDR2 are SGHRS and YFSETQ. This CDR3 region has 15 residues. The CDR3 DNA reads TGCGCCAGCAGCTTGGGGTGGGACTTCGGGTACGAGCAATACTTC. This gives the protein CASSLGWDFGYEQYF.

This clone appeared once. J is TRBJ2-3 and V is TRBV14; TRBD2 might be the D (6 bases). Trimming removed 6 bases from V and 4 bases from J, with 14 bases in between. In germline, CDR1 is SGHDN, CDR2 FVKESK. This CDR3 is 14 amino acids long. The CDR3 DNA follows: TGTGCCAGCAGGCGCGCTGGAGGGGCAGATACGCAGTATTTT. Amino acid sequence: CASRRAGGADTQYF. The full variable domain, completed using reference TRBV14 and TRBJ2-3, is EAGVTQFPSHSVIEKGQTVTLRCDPISGHDNLYWYRRVMGKEIKFLLHFVKESKQDESGMPNNRFLAERTGGTYSTLKVQPAELEDSGVYFCASRRAGGADTQYFGPGTRLTVL.

This clone has just one count. The chain joins TRBV5-1 to TRBJ2-3; tentative D call: TRBD2 (6 bases). This CDR3 comprises 14 residues. V was pared by 4 bases and J by 0 bases, with 9 bases between. The germline V gene encodes CDR1 SGHRS and CDR2 YFSETQ. The CDR3 bases are TGCGCCAGCAGCGAGGGACTCAGCACAGATACGCAGTATTTT. Translating it yields CASSEGLSTDTQYF.

This chain connects TRBV2 to TRBJ2-1; D ambiguous. Trimming left V 5 bases short and J 5 bases short, with 4 bases between. CDR1 and CDR2 from the germline V gene are SNHLY and FYNNEI. The length of the CDR3 is 11 residues. The CDR3 DNA is TGTGCCAGCAGTTACGACAATGAGCAGTTCTTC. Translated, it gives CASSYDNEQFF. The variable domain in full, completed from reference TRBV2 and TRBJ2-1, reads EPEVTQTPSHQVTQMGQEVILRCVPISNHLYFYWYRQILGQKVEFLVSFYNNEISEKSEIFDDQFSVERPDGSNFTLKIRSTKLEDSAMYFCASSYDNEQFFGPGTRLTVL.

This rearrangement joins TRBV5-1 to TRBJ2-1, with D perhaps matching TRBD1 or TRBD2 (5 bases each). Germline CDR1 SGHRS, CDR2 YFSETQ. This CDR3 comprises 14 residues. V was pared by 4 bases and J by 4 bases, with 12 bases between. CDR3 amino acids: CASSLRDRYNEQFF. The CDR3 nucleotides read TGCGCCAGCAGCCTCCGGGACCGTTACAATGAGCAGTTCTTC.

This clone was counted between two and nine times. In DNA form, the CDR3 reads TGTGCCAGCAGCCCACCGACAGGGCGAGAGCAGTACTTC. As protein: CASSPPTGREQYF. This chain connects TRBV7-9 to TRBJ2-7; the match to TRBD1 covers 7 bases. The germline CDR1 and CDR2 sequences are SEHNR and FQNEAQ (reference sequence). The CDR3 is 13 amino acids. The V and J ends lost 5 bases and 7 bases, in that order; junction bases with no gene match: 8.